The T cell receptor beta chain under discussion was sequenced for a study of brain metastases from non-small cell lung cancer. Study-wide results and limits: Metastases had sparse T cells but largely shared repertoires with primaries. Compared with primary tumors, brain metastases showed less T-cell infiltration. In roughly 64% of brain metastases, T-cell clones were expanded compared with matched primary tumors.

Germline CDR1 and CDR2: SGHDT and YYEEEE. Trimming took off 2 bases at V and 5 bases at J, with 19 bases between the two ends. CDR3 length: 16 residues. Clones were sequenced by immunoSEQ multiplex PCR, and TCRdb holds only the in-frame ones, with some missing. The sample has 14,000 to 15,000 clones, over 75% seen once. A remark on this clone: Its matching antigen is unknown.

The sequence came from a donor older than 35 with non-small cell lung cancer. Sequenced material: primary lung tumor tissue. The chain is built from TRBV5-6 and TRBJ1-1, with D uncertain. The DNA of the CDR3 is TGTGCCAGCAGCTTACTCCTCGCGTCGGCGGAAACTGAAGCTTTCTTT. The encoded protein is CASSLLLASAETEAFF. The full variable domain, completed using reference TRBV5-6 and TRBJ1-1, is DAGVTQSPTHLIKTRGQQVTLRCSPKSGHDTVSWYQQALGQGPQFIFQYYEEEERQRGNFPDRFSGHQFPNYSSELNVNALLLGDSALYLCASSLLLASAETEAFFGQGTRLTVV.